The T cell receptor (beta chain) described here comes from a study of T cells in Graves' hyperthyroidism and ophthalmopathy. Template material for amplifying TCR beta CDR3 regions consisted of RNA transcripts. During a first-round RT-PCR of the TCR CDR3, the HTBI primer set was used. TCRdb ran MiXCR on the multiplex PCR reads and lists one entry per CDR3 protein. The sample includes 550,000 to 600,000 distinct CDR3 sequences, over 15% of them seen just once. Findings and caveats of the study: In the blood, most expanded thyroid clonotypes above 0.001 appeared as well.

Each 10 ml fresh peripheral blood draw supplied the PBMCs. The J segment lost 0 bases and the V segment lost 5 bases, leaving 3 bases of the junction unmatched. Looked up from germline, CDR1 is SGHVS and CDR2 is FQNEAQ. The CDR3 is 16 amino acids. The table lists this clonotype with many counts. Antigen unknown. J is TRBJ2-1 and V is TRBV7-8; 11 bases align to TRBD2. Sequenced material: blood. The sequence was collected from a woman aged 18-29 years with Graves' hyperthyroidism. CDR3 sequence: CASSVGLAASYNEQFF. As DNA, the CDR3 is TGTGCCAGCAGCGTGGGACTAGCGGCCTCCTACAATGAGCAGTTCTTC.